This T cell receptor beta chain originates from a study of identical twins. As concerns this clonotype: Antigen: not known.

The study, taken as a whole, reports: A cross-sectional statistical analysis, not follow-up of the same donors, supported the conclusions. With beta out-of-frame sequences, excess sharing by twins was weaker. Invariant MAIT and iNKT cells are populations that could partly confound zero-insertion analyses.

V shed 6 bases, J shed 6 bases, and the junction held 10 bases outside the gene matches. The CDR3 has 16 residues. Germline values: CDR1 SGHTA, CDR2 FQGNSA. TCRdb used MiXCR to reprocess the 5' RACE reads, holding one entry per CDR3 protein. The sample consists of some 570,000 distinct CDR3 sequences, 20% to 25% of them appearing once. These records were also assigned to another study, of yellow fever vaccine responses in identical twins.

Sequencing was done on a sample of CD4+ T cells sorted from blood. This chain joins TRBV7-2 and TRBJ2-1, with 11 bases matching TRBD2. This receptor was identified in a woman aged 18-29 years in good health. CDR3 protein: CASRFVLAGGPNEQFF. The CDR3 DNA reads TGTGCCAGCAGATTCGTCTTAGCGGGGGGGCCCAATGAGCAGTTCTTC.